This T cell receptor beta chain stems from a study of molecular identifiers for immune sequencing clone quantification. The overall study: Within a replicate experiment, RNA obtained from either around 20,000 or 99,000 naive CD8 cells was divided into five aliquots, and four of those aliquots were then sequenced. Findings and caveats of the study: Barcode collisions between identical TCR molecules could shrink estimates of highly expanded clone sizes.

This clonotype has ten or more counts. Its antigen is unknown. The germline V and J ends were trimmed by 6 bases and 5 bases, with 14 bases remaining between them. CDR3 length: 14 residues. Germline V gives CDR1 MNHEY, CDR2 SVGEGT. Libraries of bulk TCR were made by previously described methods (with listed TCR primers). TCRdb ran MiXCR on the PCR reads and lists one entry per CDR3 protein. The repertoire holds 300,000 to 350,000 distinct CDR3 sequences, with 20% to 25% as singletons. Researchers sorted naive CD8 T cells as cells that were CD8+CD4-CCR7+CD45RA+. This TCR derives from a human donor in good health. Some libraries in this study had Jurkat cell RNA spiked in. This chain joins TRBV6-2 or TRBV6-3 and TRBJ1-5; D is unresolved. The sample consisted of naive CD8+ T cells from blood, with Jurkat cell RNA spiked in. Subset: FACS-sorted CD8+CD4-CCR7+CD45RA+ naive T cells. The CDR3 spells CASRTPGIYQPQHF. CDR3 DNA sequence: TGTGCCAGCAGGACTCCCGGGATCTATCAGCCCCAGCATTTT.